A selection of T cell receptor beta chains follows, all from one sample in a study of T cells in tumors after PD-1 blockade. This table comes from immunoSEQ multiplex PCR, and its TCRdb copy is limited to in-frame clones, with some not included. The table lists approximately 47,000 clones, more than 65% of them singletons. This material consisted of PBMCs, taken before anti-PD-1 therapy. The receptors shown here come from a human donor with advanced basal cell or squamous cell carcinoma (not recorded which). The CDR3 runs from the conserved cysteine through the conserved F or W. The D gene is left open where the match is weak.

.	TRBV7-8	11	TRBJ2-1	CASSSTYEQFF
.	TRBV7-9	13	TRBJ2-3	CASSLAVTDTQYF
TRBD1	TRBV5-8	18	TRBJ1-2	CASRPIPGTDLYRYGYTF
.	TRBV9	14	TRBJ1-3	CASSEAFSGNTIYF
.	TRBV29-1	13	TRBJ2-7	CSVEEGGRDAQYF
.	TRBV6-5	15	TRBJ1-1	CASTLSLVGQGEAFF
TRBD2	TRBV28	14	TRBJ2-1	CASSGLAGDNEQFF
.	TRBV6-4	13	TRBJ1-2	CASSEGYGLGYTF
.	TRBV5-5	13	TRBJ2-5	CASNLGPQETQYF
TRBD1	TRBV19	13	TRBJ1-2	CASRRTGDSGYTF
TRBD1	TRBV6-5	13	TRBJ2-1	CASSHRGLNEQFF
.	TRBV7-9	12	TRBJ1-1	CASSLGITEAFF
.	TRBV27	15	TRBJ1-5	CASSSEFTRTTGQHF
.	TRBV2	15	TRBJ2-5	CARSSGTVDQETQYF
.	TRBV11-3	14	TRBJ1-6	CASSLQGYNSPLHF
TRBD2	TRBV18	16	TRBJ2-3	CASSPNGGSGTDTQYF
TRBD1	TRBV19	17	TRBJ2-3	CASSIPQGVTYTDTQYF
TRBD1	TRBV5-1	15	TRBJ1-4	CASSKQTGDNEKLFF
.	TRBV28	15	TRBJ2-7	CAGSPRGYSAYEQYF
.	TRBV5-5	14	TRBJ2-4	CASSLAGAKNIQYF
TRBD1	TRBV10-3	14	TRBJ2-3	CAIGGQGGTDTQYF
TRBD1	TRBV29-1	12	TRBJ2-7	CSVTGASDEQYF
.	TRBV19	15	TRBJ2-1	CASSRGLSSYNEQFF
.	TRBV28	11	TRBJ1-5	CATADNQPQHF
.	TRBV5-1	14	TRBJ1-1	CASSTPTGVSEAFF
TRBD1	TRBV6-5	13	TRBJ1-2	CASRGQLNYGYTF
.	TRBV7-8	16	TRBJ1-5	CASSPPALAFNQPQHF
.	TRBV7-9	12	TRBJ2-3	CASSFPVDTQYF
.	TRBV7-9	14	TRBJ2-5	CASRSGQRQETQYF
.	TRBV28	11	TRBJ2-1	CASSLGQGEVF
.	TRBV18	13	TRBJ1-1	CASSETRNTEAFF
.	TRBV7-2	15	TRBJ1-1	CASSLAIGGGTEAFF
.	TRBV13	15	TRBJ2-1	CASSDNGQPYNEQFF
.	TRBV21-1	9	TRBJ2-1	CASTFEQFF
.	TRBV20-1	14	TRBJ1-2	CSASQTGRNYGYTF
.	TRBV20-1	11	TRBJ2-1	CSARAGNEQFF
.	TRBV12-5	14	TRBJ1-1	CASAVRSMNTEAFF
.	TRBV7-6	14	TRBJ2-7	CASAPRASGYEQYF
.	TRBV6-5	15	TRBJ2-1	CATGRGRRDYNEQFF
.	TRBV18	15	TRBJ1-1	CASSPPNALNTEAFF
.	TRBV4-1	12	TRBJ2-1	CASSPTMGEQFF
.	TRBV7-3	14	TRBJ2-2	CASSSLTLSGELFF
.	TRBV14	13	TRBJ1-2	CASSHGAGYGYTF
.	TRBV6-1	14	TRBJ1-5	CASSESTGGMPQHF
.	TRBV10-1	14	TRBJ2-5	CASSDERSLGTQYF
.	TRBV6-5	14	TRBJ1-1	CASNAGHLNTEAFF
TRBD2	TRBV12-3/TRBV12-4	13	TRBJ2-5	CASRLAGGETQYF
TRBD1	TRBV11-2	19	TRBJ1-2	CASRSTTETGGVEDYGYTF
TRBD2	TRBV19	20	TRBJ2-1	CASSPREGARGLAVYNEQFF
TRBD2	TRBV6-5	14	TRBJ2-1	CATFGREAGNEQFF
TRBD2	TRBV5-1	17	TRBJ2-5	CASSRVASGSRGETQYF
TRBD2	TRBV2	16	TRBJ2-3	CASSTRTSGGPNTQYF
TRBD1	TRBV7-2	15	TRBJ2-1	CASSLARGPYNEQFF
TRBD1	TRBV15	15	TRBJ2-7	CATSSDRERDYEQYF
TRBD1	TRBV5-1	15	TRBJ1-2	CASSLEPGQRYGYTF